This TCR beta chain was recorded in a study of OX40 agonist ivuxolimab in advanced cancers. CDR3 length: 14 amino acids. The germline CDR1 and CDR2 sequences are MNHEY and SVGAGI. V lost 0 bases and J lost 0, with 5 bases in between. Sequencing used immunoSEQ multiplex PCR; TCRdb keeps in-frame clones, though not all of them. The top ten hold 0.6% to 0.75% of the sample, which has 100,000 or so clones, roughly 93% seen once. This receptor was identified in an adult with an advanced solid tumor such as melanoma, head and neck, liver or kidney cancer. Sequenced material: CD4+ or CD8+ T cells sorted from blood, taken in a trial of the OX40 agonist ivuxolimab. The chain has TRBV6-5 and TRBJ2-5; no reliable D call. Here the CDR3 DNA reads TGTGCCAGCAGTTACTCGGGAAACCAAGAGACCCAGTACTTC. Translating it yields CASSYSGNQETQYF.